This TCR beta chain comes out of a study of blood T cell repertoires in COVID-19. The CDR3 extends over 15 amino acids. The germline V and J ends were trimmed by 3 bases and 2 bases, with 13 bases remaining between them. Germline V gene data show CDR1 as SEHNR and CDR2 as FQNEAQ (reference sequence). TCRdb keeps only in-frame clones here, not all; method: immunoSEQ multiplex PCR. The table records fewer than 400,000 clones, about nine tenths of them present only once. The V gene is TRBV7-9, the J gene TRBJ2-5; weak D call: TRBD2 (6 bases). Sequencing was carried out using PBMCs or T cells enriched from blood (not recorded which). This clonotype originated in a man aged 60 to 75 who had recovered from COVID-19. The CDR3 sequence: CASSLESGVQETQYF. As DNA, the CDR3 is TGTGCCAGCAGCTTGGAGTCGGGGGTACAAGAGACCCAGTACTTC. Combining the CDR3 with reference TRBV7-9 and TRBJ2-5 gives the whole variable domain DTGVSQNPRHKITKRGQNVTFRCDPISEHNRLYWYRQTLGQGPEFLTYFQNEAQLEKSRLLSDRFSAERPKGSFSTLEIQRTEQGDSAMYLCASSLESGVQETQYFGPGTRLLVL.